This T cell receptor (beta chain) comes out of a study of shared clonotypes between healthy human individuals. The deep-level immunoSEQ assay was used. Assay used: immunoSEQ multiplex PCR; TCRdb lists only in-frame clones, some missing. The data show hundreds of thousands of clones, 90% to 98% seen once. Note on this clone: Its antigen is not identified.

Naive CD8 cells, CD45RO-negative and positively selected for CCR7, excluded terminally differentiated effector memory CD45RA+ cells. Study-level results: Clonotypes that were shared across four donors made up approximately 5% of naive CD4 clonotypes.

Germline CDR1 MNHNS, CDR2 SASEGT. The CDR3 loop spans 13 amino acids. Between the trimmed V and J ends, which lost 3 bases and 2 bases, there was a span of 7 bases. The receptor was isolated from a man younger than 45 in good health. The chain couples TRBV6-1 to TRBJ1-1; D is unclear. Sequenced sample: naive CD8+ T cells sorted from blood. The CDR3 bases are TGTGCCAGCAGTGATTGGGGTAACACTGAAGCTTTCTTT. This sequence encodes CASSDWGNTEAFF.